The sequence of this T cell receptor beta chain was determined in a study of blood T cell repertoires in COVID-19 (dated by TCRdb to 2018 to 2021). With regard to the full study: Samples from collaborators originated in the United States, Italy and Spain and spanned both the acute and convalescent phases of COVID-19. The prospective study material was composed of cDNA or gDNA derived from T cells, B-cell-depleted T cells, or PBMCs. Subjects who had been exposed to COVID-19, were actively infected with it, or had recovered from it provided the deeply sampled blood TCRbeta repertoires that made up the dataset. The repertoires were released in a freely available public database intended as a resource for research on the immune response to SARS-CoV-2. The samples were drawn from the first 160 participants of the ongoing ImmuneRACE study and from some 1,300 subjects provided by 6 global collaborators. The sample metadata nearly always contained a de-identified subject ID, COVID-19 status, age in years and sex. HLA class I and class II types, where available, came from metadata supplied by the sample provider rather than from assay-based typing. General conclusions and limits of the study: The amount of clinical and demographic metadata varied by source and participant and was provided uncurated.

Comments on this clone: Its antigen is not yet known. Per-nucleotide qualities are absent, and no much larger clonotype sits a single base away.

In Seattle, one collaborating source enrolled patients while the infection was active and tracked those patients longitudinally over the course of disease. Each collaborating institution followed its own protocols to collect whole blood in K2EDTA tubes. For TCRbeta analysis, collaborators shipped samples as frozen whole blood, isolated PBMCs, or DNA extracted from either of those sample types. TCRbeta CDR3 regions were amplified from genomic DNA by means of the immunoSEQ Assay, a bias-controlled multiplex PCR. The authors' pipeline ran thus. Within the assay, amplification of reference gene primers was used to estimate how many nucleated cells each sample contained. To quantify the absolute abundance of each unique TCRbeta CDR3 rearrangement, sequence reads were collapsed and filtered. For each sample, productive Simpson clonality was calculated by taking the square root of Simpson's diversity index across productive rearrangements. Drawn from immuneACCESS, this table holds only the in-frame rearrangements with V and J called that TCRdb kept. Clones are partly lost; checked studies trace under half to an unresolved V gene and leave the rest unexplained. That table gives V, J and clone size, and the DNA gave D and trimming. The sample table holds 200,000 to 250,000 clones, of which about 91% were seen once. The leading ten clones occupy around 6.6% of the sample.

Trimming costs V 7 bases and J 4 bases, and their ends lie 16 bases apart. The CDR3 contains 14 residues, cysteine and phenylalanine counted. The sequence is cut down to CDR3 DNA, 42 bases in frame from base 1. CDR1 and CDR2 (MNHEY, SVGEGT) derive from the germline V gene. The chain is made from TRBV6-2 or TRBV6-3 and TRBJ1-1; tentative D gene TRBD1, with 6 bases matching. This sequence was found in a woman aged 25 to 39 with COVID-19, enrolled during active disease. Sequenced sample: peripheral blood. The CDR3 protein sequence reads: CASTPPGDLTEAFF. The nucleotides read TGTGCCAGCACCCCACCAGGGGATCTCACTGAAGCTTTCTTT.